What follows describes a single T cell receptor (beta chain). This clonotype occurred many times. Its antigen remains undetermined. No quality values exist for individual bases; no much larger clone is one base distant. The data are from a study of T cell repertoires in cytomegalovirus infection (dated by TCRdb to between 2018 and 2020). With respect to the entire study: Peptide stimulations targeted recently identified HLA-C-restricted CMV epitopes, whose presentation resists viral immunomodulation, together with well-studied HLA-B-restricted epitopes. The HLA type of each donor mattered for the analysis, because public TCR beta signatures pointed to carriage of CMV infection along with the matching HLA type. The investigation overall reported the following: Carriers of CMV infection plus the relevant HLA type were discriminated by the cumulative frequency of public TCR beta family members in the study cohort and in an independent roughly 340-donor cohort. The ex vivo response was dominated by HLA-C-restricted CMV-specific TCR beta clonotypes, and the single most frequent clonotype in two of eight donors was supplied by these HLA-C-restricted clonotypes.

The sample's treatment or condition label is to be understood as: in vitro stimulation with specific CMV peptide epitopes to enrich CMV-specific T cells. Here V drops 7 bases and J drops 6 bases, and the junction holds 13 bases not matched to any gene. The CDR3 has 16 amino acids, counting the end cysteine and phenylalanine. Of the read, only the CDR3 DNA is kept; its 48 bases are in frame from base 1. As encoded in the germline V gene, CDR1 is SGHTA while CDR2 is FQGNSA. Sequencing took place on an Illumina HiSeq 1500. In-frame beta chains were kept once TCRdb had trimmed the public reads at Q25 with fastp and called clones with MiXCR. Merged by CDR3 protein, the rows form single entries marked with the most common genes and DNA. This sample has hundreds of thousands of distinct CDR3 sequences in its table, and 30% to 40% of those were observed once. The biggest ten clones account for roughly 13% of the sample.

The material was cultured CD8+ T cells from PBMCs, obtained from culture after CMV antigen stimulation. The chain uses TRBV7-2 and TRBJ2-5, and 11 junctional nucleotides match TRBD1. This clonotype was sampled from a human donor in good health (CMV status not recorded). Some clones in this sample may be carry-over from other donors' samples. The CDR3 region has the sequence CASNVPWTGGSKTQYF. The DNA is TGTGCCAGCAACGTACCCTGGACAGGGGGCTCGAAGACCCAGTACTTC.